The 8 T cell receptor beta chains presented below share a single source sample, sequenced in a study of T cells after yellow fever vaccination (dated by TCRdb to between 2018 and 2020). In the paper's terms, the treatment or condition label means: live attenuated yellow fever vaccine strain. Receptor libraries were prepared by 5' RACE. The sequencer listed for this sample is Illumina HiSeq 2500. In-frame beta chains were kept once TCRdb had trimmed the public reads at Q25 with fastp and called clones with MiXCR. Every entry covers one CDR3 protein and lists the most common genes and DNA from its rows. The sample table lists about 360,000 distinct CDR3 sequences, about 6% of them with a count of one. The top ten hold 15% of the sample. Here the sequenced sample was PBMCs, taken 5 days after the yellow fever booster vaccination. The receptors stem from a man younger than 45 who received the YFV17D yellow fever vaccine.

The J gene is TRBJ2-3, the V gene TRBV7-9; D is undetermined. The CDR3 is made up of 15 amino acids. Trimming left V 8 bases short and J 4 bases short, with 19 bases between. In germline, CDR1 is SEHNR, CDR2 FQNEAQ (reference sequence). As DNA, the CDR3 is TGTGCCAGCGGTACGCCCCTTCCCGGACCAGATACGCAGTATTTT. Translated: CASGTPLPGPDTQYF.

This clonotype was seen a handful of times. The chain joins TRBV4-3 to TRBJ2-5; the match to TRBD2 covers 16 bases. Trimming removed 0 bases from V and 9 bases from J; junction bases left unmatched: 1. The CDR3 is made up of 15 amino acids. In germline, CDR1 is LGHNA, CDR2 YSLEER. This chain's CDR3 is CASSQDGTSGRAQYF. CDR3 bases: TGCGCCAGCAGCCAAGACGGGACTAGCGGGAGGGCCCAGTACTTC.

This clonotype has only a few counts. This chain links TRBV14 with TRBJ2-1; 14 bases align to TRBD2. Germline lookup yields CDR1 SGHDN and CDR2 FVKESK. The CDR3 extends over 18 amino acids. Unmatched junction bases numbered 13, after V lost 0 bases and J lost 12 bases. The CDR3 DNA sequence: TGTGCCAGCAGCCAAGAGTTTGTCGGGACTAGCGGGAGAATAAGGCAGTTCTTC. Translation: CASSQEFVGTSGRIRQFF.

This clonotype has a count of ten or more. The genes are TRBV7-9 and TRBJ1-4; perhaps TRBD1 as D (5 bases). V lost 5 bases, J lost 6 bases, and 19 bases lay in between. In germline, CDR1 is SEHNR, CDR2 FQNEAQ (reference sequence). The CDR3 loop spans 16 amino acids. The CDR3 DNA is TGTGCCAGCAGCCAGGGAGACATGGTTCGGGATGAAAAACTGTTTTTT. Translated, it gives CASSQGDMVRDEKLFF.

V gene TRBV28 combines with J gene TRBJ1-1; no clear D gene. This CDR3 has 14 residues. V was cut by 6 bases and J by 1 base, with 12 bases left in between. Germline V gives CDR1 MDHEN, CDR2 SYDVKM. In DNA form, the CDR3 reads TGTGCCAGCAGAGGAGATCCCCAGAACACTGAAGCTTTCTTT. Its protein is CASRGDPQNTEAFF.

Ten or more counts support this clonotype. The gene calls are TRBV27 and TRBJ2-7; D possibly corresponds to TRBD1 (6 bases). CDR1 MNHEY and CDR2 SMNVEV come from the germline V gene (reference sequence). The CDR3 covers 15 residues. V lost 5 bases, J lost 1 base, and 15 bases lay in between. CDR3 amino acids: CASSPWDTNSYEQYF. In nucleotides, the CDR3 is TGTGCCAGCAGTCCGTGGGACACTAATTCCTACGAGCAGTACTTC.

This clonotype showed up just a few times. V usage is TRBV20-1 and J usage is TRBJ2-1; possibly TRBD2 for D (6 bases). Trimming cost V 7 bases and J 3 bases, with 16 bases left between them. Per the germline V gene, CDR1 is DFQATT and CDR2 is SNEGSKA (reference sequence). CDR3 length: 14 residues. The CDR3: CSVPTSQIYNEQFF. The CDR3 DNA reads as TGCAGTGTCCCGACTAGTCAAATCTACAATGAGCAGTTCTTC.

The CDR3 here is CASSLGPAGLYEQYF. Written as DNA, the CDR3 is TGTGCCAGCAGCTTAGGGCCAGCGGGGCTCTACGAGCAGTACTTC. V usage is TRBV7-2 and J usage is TRBJ2-7; TRBD2 matches 7 bases. This CDR3 comprises 15 residues. In germline, CDR1 is SGHTA, CDR2 FQGNSA. Unmatched junction bases numbered 6, after V lost 1 base and J lost 3 bases. Combining the CDR3 with reference TRBV7-2 and TRBJ2-7 gives the whole variable domain GAGVSQSPSNKVTEKGKDVELRCDPISGHTALYWYRQSLGQGLEFLIYFQGNSAPDKSGLPSDRFSAERTGGSVSTLTIQRTQQEDSAVYLCASSLGPAGLYEQYFGPGTRLTVT.